The 22 T cell receptor beta chains below all came from one sample that was sequenced in a study of T cell responses to AZD1222 COVID-19 vaccine. Data came from immunoSEQ multiplex PCR; TCRdb stores just in-frame clones and leaves some out. There are tens of thousands of clones in the sample; roughly nine tenths occur only once, and roughly 5.1% lies in the top ten. Sequencing used peripheral blood, obtained 28 days after the second AZD1222 dose. These receptors were taken from an adult who received the AZD1222 COVID-19 vaccine.

The V call is TRBV29-1, the J call TRBJ2-2; weak D call: TRBD1 (7 bases). The germline CDR1 and CDR2 sequences are SQVTM and ANQGSEA. V lost 3 bases and J 2 bases, leaving 16 bases between the germline ends. This CDR3 is built from 16 residues. CDR3 protein: CSVDPGGQSNTGELFF. CDR3 coding DNA: TGCAGCGTTGACCCCGGGGGACAGAGTAACACCGGGGAGCTGTTTTTT.

This chain uses TRBV6-1 with TRBJ2-5, with D possibly TRBD1 on 5 matching bases. Germline CDR1 MNHNS, CDR2 SASEGT. Trimming stripped 0 bases from V and 5 bases from J, with 13 bases between. This CDR3 region has 15 residues. Written as DNA, the CDR3 is TGTGCCAGCAGTGAAGCCGAGACAGCCAGGGAGACCCAGTACTTC. Residues: CASSEAETARETQYF.

CDR3: CASSEGRILYGYTF. The CDR3 coding sequence is TGTGCCAGCAGTGAAGGGCGAATCCTCTATGGCTACACCTTC. The chain carries TRBV2 and TRBJ1-2, with unresolved D. The CDR3 has 14 residues. Germline values: CDR1 SNHLY, CDR2 FYNNEI. Deletions cut 1 base from V and 4 bases from J, with 10 bases between.

The chain uses TRBV6-5 and TRBJ1-1; the D gene is possibly TRBD1 (5 bases). The CDR3 spans 13 residues. V was shortened by 6 bases and J by 6 bases, with 14 bases between the two germline ends. CDR1 and CDR2 (germline): MNHEY, SVGAGI. The CDR3 DNA follows: TGTGCCAGCAGAAGAATCGGGGCAGCTGAAGCTTTCTTT. Its translation: CASRRIGAAEAFF.

The chain couples TRBV19 to TRBJ1-2; tentative D call: TRBD1 (6 bases). This CDR3 is built from 13 residues. Germline V gives CDR1 LNHDA, CDR2 SQIVND (reference sequence). Trimming cost V 7 bases and J 4 bases, with 13 bases left between them. As DNA, the CDR3 is TGTGCCAGTACCCTGGACAGCCGCTATGGCTACACCTTC. This gives the protein CASTLDSRYGYTF.

The rearrangement links TRBV5-1 to TRBJ1-6, with D unclear. The V end was cut by 4 bases, the J end by 3 bases, with 11 bases between. The CDR3 extends over 15 amino acids. Germline CDR1 and CDR2: SGHRS and YFSETQ. CDR3 amino acids: CASSPPGGYNSPLHF. The CDR3 region has the DNA TGCGCCAGCAGCCCGCCAGGAGGCTATAATTCACCCCTCCACTTT. The whole variable domain, remainder taken from reference TRBV5-1 and TRBJ1-6, is KAGVTQTPRYLIKTRGQQVTLSCSPISGHRSVSWYQQTPGQGLQFLFEYFSETQRNKGNFPGRFSGRQFSNSRSEMNVSTLELGDSALYLCASSPPGGYNSPLHFGNGTRLTVT.

The rearrangement links TRBV6-4 to TRBJ2-6; possibly TRBD1 for D (5 bases). V lost 3 bases and J lost 3, with 12 bases in between. CDR1 is MRHNA, CDR2 SNTAGT, per germline. The CDR3 is made up of 16 amino acids. The CDR3 loop is CASSETGLGGANVLTF. The CDR3 region has the DNA TGTGCCAGCAGTGAAACAGGTTTAGGTGGGGCCAACGTCCTGACTTTC.

This clone was counted only a few times. The chain has TRBV5-6 and TRBJ2-2; no definite D call. Trimming took off 0 bases at V and 6 bases at J, with 9 bases between the two ends. The CDR3 is 14 amino acids. Germline V lookup: CDR1 SGHDT, CDR2 YYEEEE. In nucleotides, the CDR3 is TGTGCCAGCAGCTTGGGGTGGCGCGCCGGGGAGCTGTTTTTT. Translation gives CASSLGWRAGELFF.

The genes are TRBV5-6 and TRBJ2-7; 7 positions match TRBD1. The CDR3 spans 14 residues. J was trimmed by 3 bases and V by 0 bases; bases with no gene match: 3. The V gene's germline CDR1 is SGHDT and CDR2 YYEEEE. The CDR3 loop is CASSLVSGGYEQYF. The CDR3 coding sequence is TGTGCCAGCAGCTTGGTTTCAGGGGGCTACGAGCAGTACTTC.

The DNA of the CDR3 is TGTGCCTGGAGTACGGGTCAGGGGGAAACAGATACGCAGTATTTT. It encodes CAWSTGQGETDTQYF. The V call is TRBV30, the J call TRBJ2-3; TRBD1 agrees at 7 bases. Germline V gives CDR1 GTSNPN, CDR2 SVGIG (reference sequence). The CDR3 covers 15 residues. The J segment lost 3 bases and the V segment lost 2 bases, leaving 8 bases of the junction unmatched.

As to this clone: A clone one base away is much larger, so this may be a read error. This sequence joins TRBV14 and TRBJ1-1; weak D call: TRBD1 (6 bases). Deletions cut 2 bases from V and 4 bases from J, with 11 bases between. Germline lookup yields CDR1 SGHDN and CDR2 FVKESK. This CDR3 is built from 14 residues. The DNA for the CDR3 is TGTGCCAGCAGCCAACAGGGGATGGGCACTGAAGCTTTCTTT. Residues: CASSQQGMGTEAFF.

The rearrangement joins TRBV5-5 to TRBJ2-1; no clear D. Looked up from germline, CDR1 is SGHKS and CDR2 is YYEKEE (reference sequence). Deletions cut 3 bases from V and 0 bases from J, with 10 bases between. This CDR3 region has 15 residues. CDR3 sequence (DNA): TGTGCCAGCAGCTCCCTCCGGAGCTCCTACAATGAGCAGTTCTTC. Protein: CASSSLRSSYNEQFF.

This clone was seen only once. The chain recombines TRBV7-3 with TRBJ1-2; maybe TRBD1 (6 bases). The length of the CDR3 is 15 residues. The V end was cut by 10 bases, the J end by 1 base, with 19 bases between. Per germline, CDR1 SGHTA and CDR2 FQGTGA. The CDR3 reads CANSMDSVFNYGYTF. The CDR3 DNA follows: TGTGCCAACAGTATGGACAGTGTCTTTAACTATGGCTACACCTTC.

This clone was seen a few times. The chain carries TRBV5-4 and TRBJ2-3; 9 nucleotides align to TRBD2. With V trimmed by 4 bases and J by 5 bases, 5 bases remained unmatched. The germline CDR1 and CDR2 sequences are SGHNT and YYREEE (reference sequence). The CDR3 contains 14 residues. CDR3 residues: CASSPELAGDTQYF. The CDR3 bases are TGTGCCAGCAGCCCCGAACTAGCGGGAGATACGCAGTATTTT. The entire variable domain, with the rest obtained from reference TRBV5-4 and TRBJ2-3, is as follows: ETGVTQSPTHLIKTRGQQVTLRCSSQSGHNTVSWYQQALGQGPQFIFQYYREEENGRGNFPPRFSGLQFPNYSSELNVNALELDDSALYLCASSPELAGDTQYFGPGTRLTVL.

This chain joins TRBV5-1 and TRBJ1-1; 8 bases match TRBD1. The CDR3 runs to 14 residues. Germline values: CDR1 SGHRS, CDR2 YFSETQ. The V and J ends lost 6 bases and 4 bases, in that order; junction bases with no gene match: 8. The CDR3 sequence: CASIPDRGSTEAFF. CDR3 coding DNA: TGCGCCAGCATCCCTGACAGGGGATCCACTGAAGCTTTCTTT.

This clone was seen only once. The chain couples TRBV3-1 (or the pseudogene TRBV3-2) to TRBJ1-4; 10 positions match TRBD1. V shed 4 bases and J 5 bases; nucleotides not matched to a gene: 7. CDR3 length: 16 amino acids. In germline, CDR1 is LGHDT, CDR2 YNNKEL (reference sequence). The DNA for the CDR3 is TGTGCCAGCAGCCTCCGGGACAGGGGCCCAAATGAAAAACTGTTTTTT. Its translation: CASSLRDRGPNEKLFF.

A few counts support this clone. The chain employs TRBV2 and TRBJ1-4; D not certain. The CDR3 runs to 14 residues. Germline CDR1 is SNHLY and CDR2 is FYNNEI. The V and J ends lost 3 bases and 7 bases respectively, with 12 bases between them. The CDR3: CASSERQEGEKLFF. CDR3 bases: TGTGCCAGCAGTGAGAGGCAGGAGGGTGAAAAACTGTTTTTT.

The chain carries TRBV13 and TRBJ1-2; 9 bases agree with TRBD1. In germline, CDR1 is PRHDT, CDR2 FYEKMQ (reference sequence). The trim removed 4 bases at V and 7 bases at J, leaving 7 bases unmatched. This CDR3 region has 14 residues. CDR3 DNA: TGTGCCAGCAGCTCCACAGGGGGCGCGGGTGGCTACACCTTC. Translating gives CASSSTGGAGGYTF.

This chain links TRBV2 with TRBJ1-2, with D maybe TRBD1 (5 bases). Germline V gives CDR1 SNHLY, CDR2 FYNNEI. Trimming cost V 3 bases and J 5 bases, with 10 bases left between them. The length of the CDR3 is 13 residues. In DNA, the CDR3 is TGTGCCAGCAGTGAGGGGCAGGAGTATGGCTACACCTTC. Translated: CASSEGQEYGYTF.

This chain uses TRBV5-8 with TRBJ2-7; D is uncertain. The CDR3 sequence is 14 residues long. Germline CDR1 reads SGHTS; CDR2 reads YDEGEE. V was trimmed by 5 bases and J by 0 bases, leaving 12 bases between them. The CDR3 bases are TGTGCCAGCAGAACAGTGCCGAGCTCCTACGAGCAGTACTTC. Translating it yields CASRTVPSSYEQYF.

The V call is TRBV2, the J call TRBJ2-7; a possible D gene is TRBD1 (5 bases). CDR1 SNHLY and CDR2 FYNNEI come from the germline V gene. The CDR3 covers 15 residues. Trimming removed 3 bases at V and 4 bases at J, with 16 bases between. As DNA, the CDR3 is TGTGCCAGCAGTGAGCAAGGACATACTGCATACGAGCAGTACTTC. Protein product: CASSEQGHTAYEQYF.

The rearrangement links TRBV5-6 to TRBJ2-7; the D is unclear. The germline CDR1 and CDR2 sequences are SGHDT and YYEEEE. V was cut by 2 bases and J by 2 bases, with 11 bases left in between. The CDR3 extends over 14 amino acids. This chain's CDR3 is CASSFGSDTYEQYF. Written as DNA, the CDR3 is TGTGCCAGCAGCTTTGGAAGTGACACCTACGAGCAGTACTTC. Drawing the rest from reference TRBV5-6 and TRBJ2-7, the complete variable domain is DAGVTQSPTHLIKTRGQQVTLRCSPKSGHDTVSWYQQALGQGPQFIFQYYEEEERQRGNFPDRFSGHQFPNYSSELNVNALLLGDSALYLCASSFGSDTYEQYFGPGTRLTVT.